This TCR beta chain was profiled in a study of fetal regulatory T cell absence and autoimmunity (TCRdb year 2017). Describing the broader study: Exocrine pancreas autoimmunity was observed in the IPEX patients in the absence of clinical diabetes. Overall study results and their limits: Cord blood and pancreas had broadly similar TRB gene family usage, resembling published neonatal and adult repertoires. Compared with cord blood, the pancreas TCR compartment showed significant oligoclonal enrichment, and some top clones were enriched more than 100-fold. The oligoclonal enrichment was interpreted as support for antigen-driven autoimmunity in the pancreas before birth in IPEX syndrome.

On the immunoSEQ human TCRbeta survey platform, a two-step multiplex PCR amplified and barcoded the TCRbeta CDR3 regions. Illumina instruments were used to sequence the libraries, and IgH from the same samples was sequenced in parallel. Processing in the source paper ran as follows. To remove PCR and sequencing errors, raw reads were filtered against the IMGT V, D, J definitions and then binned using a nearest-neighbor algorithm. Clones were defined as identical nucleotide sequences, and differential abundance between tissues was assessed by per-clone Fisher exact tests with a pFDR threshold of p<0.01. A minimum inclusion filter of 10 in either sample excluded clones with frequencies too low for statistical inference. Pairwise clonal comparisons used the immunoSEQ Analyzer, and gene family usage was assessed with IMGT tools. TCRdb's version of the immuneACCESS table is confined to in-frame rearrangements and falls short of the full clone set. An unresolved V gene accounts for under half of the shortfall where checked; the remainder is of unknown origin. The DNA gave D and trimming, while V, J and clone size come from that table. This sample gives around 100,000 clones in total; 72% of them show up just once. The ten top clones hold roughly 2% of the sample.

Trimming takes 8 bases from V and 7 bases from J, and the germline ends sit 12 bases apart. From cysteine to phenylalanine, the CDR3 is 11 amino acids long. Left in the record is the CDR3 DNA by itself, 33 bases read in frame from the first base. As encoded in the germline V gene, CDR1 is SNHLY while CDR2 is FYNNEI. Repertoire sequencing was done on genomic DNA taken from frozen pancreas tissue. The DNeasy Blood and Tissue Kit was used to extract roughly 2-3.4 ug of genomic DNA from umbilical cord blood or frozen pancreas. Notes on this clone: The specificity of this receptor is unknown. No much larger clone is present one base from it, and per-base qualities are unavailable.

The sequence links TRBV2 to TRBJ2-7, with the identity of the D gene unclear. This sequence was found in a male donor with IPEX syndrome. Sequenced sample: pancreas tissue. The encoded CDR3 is CASVLVMEQYF. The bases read TGTGCCAGCGTTCTAGTAATGGAGCAGTACTTC.